These 5 T cell receptor beta chains came from one sample sequenced in a study of blood T cell repertoires in COVID-19. Profiling relied on immunoSEQ multiplex PCR, and the TCRdb table lists in-frame clones only, not all of them. Here the sample spans 150,000 to 200,000 clones, roughly 88% being singletons. The sequenced material came from PBMCs or T cells enriched from blood (not recorded which). These TCRs come from a woman aged 18-29 years who had recovered from COVID-19.

The rearrangement joins TRBV2 to TRBJ1-2, with 9 bases fitting TRBD1. With 4 bases clipped from V and 1 base from J, the junction kept 7 bases outside the gene matches. The germline gives CDR1 SNHLY, CDR2 FYNNEI. CDR3 size: 16 residues. CDR3 amino acids: CASSVPRTGDNYGYTF. The CDR3 DNA follows: TGTGCCAGCAGTGTCCCCCGGACAGGGGATAACTATGGCTACACCTTC.

V gene TRBV7-3 combines with J gene TRBJ1-1; D possibly corresponds to TRBD1 (5 bases). Germline values: CDR1 SGHTA, CDR2 FQGTGA. Trimming took 5 bases from V and 0 from J, leaving 10 bases between them. CDR3 length equals 14 residues. Here the CDR3 reads CASSLGGVNTEAFF. The CDR3 bases are TGTGCCAGCAGCCTTGGGGGGGTGAACACTGAAGCTTTCTTT.

The gene calls are TRBV15 and TRBJ2-7; tentative D call: TRBD1 (6 bases). This CDR3 is built from 14 residues. The ends were cut back, 1 base at V and 3 bases at J, with 10 bases in the middle. The V gene's germline CDR1 is LNHNV and CDR2 YYDKDF (reference sequence). CDR3: CATSRVRDNYEQYF. CDR3 bases: TGTGCCACCAGCAGAGTAAGGGACAACTACGAGCAGTACTTC.

The chain recombines TRBV6-5 with TRBJ1-2; 7 nucleotides agree with TRBD1. J was trimmed by 9 bases and V by 2 bases; bases with no gene match: 9. Germline loops: CDR1 MNHEY, CDR2 SVGAGI. This CDR3 contains 14 residues. This chain's CDR3 is CASSYLDREESYTF. The DNA for the CDR3 is TGTGCCAGCAGTTACCTAGACAGGGAAGAGAGCTACACCTTC.

The chain has TRBV5-6 and TRBJ1-1, with a possible D match to TRBD1 (5 bases). Trimming cost V 4 bases and J 4 bases, with 11 bases left between them. CDR1 and CDR2 from the germline V gene are SGHDT and YYEEEE. The CDR3 covers 13 residues. CDR3 DNA sequence: TGTGCCAGCAGCAAACAAGGGGCCACTGAAGCTTTCTTT. Its protein product is CASSKQGATEAFF.